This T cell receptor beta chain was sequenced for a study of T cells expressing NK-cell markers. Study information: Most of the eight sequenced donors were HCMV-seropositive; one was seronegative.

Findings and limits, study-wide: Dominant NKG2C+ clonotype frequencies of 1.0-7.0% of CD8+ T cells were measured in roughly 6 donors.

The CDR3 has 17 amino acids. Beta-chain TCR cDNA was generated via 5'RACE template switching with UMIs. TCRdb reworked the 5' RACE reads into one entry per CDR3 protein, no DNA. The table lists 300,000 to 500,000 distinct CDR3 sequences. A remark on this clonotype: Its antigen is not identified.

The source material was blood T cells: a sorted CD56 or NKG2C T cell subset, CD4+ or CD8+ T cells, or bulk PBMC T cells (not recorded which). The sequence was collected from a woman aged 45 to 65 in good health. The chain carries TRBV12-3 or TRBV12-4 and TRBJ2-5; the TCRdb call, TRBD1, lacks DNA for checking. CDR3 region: CASSLEPPSWGLKTQYF.